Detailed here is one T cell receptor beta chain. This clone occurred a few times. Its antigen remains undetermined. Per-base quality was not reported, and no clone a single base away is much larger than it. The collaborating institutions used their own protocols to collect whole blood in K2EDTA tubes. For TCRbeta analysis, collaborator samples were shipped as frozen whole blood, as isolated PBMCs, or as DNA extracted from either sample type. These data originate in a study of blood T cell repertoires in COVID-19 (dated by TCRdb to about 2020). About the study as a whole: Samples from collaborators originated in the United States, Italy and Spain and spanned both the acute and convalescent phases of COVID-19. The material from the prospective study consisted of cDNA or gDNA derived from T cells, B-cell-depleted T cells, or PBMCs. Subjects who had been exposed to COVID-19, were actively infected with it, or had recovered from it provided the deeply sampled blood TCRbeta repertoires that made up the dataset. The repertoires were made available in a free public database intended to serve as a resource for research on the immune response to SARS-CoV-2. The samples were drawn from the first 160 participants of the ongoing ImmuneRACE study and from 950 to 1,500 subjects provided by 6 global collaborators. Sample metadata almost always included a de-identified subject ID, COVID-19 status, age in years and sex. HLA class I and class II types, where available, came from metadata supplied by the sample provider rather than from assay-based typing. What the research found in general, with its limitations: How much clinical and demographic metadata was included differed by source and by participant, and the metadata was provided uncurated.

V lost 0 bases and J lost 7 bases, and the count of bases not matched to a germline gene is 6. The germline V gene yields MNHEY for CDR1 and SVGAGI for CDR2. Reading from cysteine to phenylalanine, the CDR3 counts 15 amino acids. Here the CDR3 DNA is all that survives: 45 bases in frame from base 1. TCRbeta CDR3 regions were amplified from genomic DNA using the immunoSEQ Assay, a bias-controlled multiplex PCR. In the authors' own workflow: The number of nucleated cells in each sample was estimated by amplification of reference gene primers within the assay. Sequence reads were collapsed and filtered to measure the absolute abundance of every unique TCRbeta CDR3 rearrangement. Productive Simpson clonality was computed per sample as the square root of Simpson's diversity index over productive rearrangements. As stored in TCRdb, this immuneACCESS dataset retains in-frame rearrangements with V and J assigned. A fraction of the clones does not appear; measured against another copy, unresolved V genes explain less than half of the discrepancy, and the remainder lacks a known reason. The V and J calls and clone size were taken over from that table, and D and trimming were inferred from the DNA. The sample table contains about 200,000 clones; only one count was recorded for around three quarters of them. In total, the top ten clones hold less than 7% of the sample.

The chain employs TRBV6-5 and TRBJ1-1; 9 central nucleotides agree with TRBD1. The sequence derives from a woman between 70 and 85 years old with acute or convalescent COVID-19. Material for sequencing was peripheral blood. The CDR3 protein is CASSYSGTGRDEAFF. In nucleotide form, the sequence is TGTGCCAGCAGTTACTCGGGGACAGGGAGGGATGAAGCTTTCTTT.